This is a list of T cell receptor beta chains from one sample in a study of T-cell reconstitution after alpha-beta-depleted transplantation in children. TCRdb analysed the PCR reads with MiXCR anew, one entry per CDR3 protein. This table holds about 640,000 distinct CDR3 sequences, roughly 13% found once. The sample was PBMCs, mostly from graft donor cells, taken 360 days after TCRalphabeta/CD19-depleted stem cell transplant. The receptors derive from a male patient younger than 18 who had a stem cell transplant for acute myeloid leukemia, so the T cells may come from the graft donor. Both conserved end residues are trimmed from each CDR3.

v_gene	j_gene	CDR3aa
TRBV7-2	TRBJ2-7	ASSPQLPGLAYEQY
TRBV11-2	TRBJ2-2	ASSLSAPGELF
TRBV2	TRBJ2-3	ASSADSGRPDTQY
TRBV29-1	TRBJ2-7	SVVGRNGGLHEQY
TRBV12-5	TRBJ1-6	ASGLIRIRVDNSPLH
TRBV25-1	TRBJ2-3	ATQRLAGPWPFTDTQY
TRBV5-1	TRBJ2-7	ASRIGTGTSYEQY
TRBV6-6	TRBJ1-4	ASRRGRGEKLF
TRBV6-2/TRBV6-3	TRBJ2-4	ASRHQGVAKNIQY
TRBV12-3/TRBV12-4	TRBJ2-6	ASSFQGPSGANVLT
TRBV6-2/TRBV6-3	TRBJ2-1	ASRTSGGLSYNEQF
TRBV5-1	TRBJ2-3	ASSLVSTPLSQY
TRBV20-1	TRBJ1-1	SARGDRGSTEAF
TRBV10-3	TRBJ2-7	AISESLAVSYEQY
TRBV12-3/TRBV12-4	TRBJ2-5	ASSPWTSGYQETQY
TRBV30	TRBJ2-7	AWSGGAHGEQY
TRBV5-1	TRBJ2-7	ASSLPPTGVVYEQY
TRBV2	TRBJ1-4	ASSEAPLSEKLF
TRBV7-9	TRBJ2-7	ASSSSDTRAGSGEQY
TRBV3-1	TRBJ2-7	ASSPRVAAYEQY
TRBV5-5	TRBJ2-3	ASSSTSTSTDTQY
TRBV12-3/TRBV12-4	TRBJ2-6	ASSLRDSPSRGGANVLT
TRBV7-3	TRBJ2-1	ASSLGPSGSRNEQF
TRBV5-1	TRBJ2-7	ASSLSGASYEQY
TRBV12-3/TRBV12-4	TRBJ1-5	ASSSEGGGRSNQPQH
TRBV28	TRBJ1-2	ASSLGDRGRYYGYT
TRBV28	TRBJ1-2	ASSLRVWPCYT
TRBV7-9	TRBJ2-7	ASSLLRVSSYEQY
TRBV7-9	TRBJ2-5	ASSIATSGSSETQY
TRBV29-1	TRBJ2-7	SVGGGDRGVLY
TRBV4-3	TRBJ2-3	ASSQGLNTDTQY
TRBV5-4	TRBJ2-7	ASSKRLGEYEQY
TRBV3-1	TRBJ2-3	ASSQDILKGADTQY
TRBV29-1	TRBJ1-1	SVSGPTEAF
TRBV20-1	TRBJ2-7	SASDRFGRYEQY